The 7 T cell receptor beta chains listed next were all sequenced from one sample in a study of cytomegalovirus exposure and HLA in healthy donors (dated by TCRdb to 2016 to 2017). The library was obtained by the immunoSEQ multiplex PCR assay. The multiplex PCR relied on a mix of 60 forward primers for TCR Vbeta segments and 13 reverse primers for TCR Jbeta segments. In TCRdb, the immuneACCESS table is reduced to in-frame sequences with V and J assigned. These tables do not hold every clone; where another copy was compared, an unresolved V gene accounts for under half, and the others remain unexplained. The table for this sample lists over 110,000 clones; approximately 80% of them were counted only once. Of the sample, 2.5% to 3% falls within the top ten clones. The sequencing sample was made of PBMCs. All receptors derive from a female donor in good health and CMV-seronegative.

The chain links TRBV5-1 to TRBJ2-7, with TRBD1 identical over 8 bases. CDR1 and CDR2 from the germline V gene are SGHRS and YFSETQ. The CDR3 is made up of 15 amino acids. The J segment lost 3 bases and the V segment lost 3 bases, leaving 8 bases of the junction unmatched. CDR3 bases: TGCGCCAGCAGCTCTACCGGGACAGGCATCTACGAGCAGTACTTC. Translated: CASSSTGTGIYEQYF.

The genes are TRBV27 and TRBJ1-6; 11 bases agree with TRBD1. From germline, CDR1 is MNHEY and CDR2 SMNVEV (reference sequence). This CDR3 comprises 16 residues. Trimming cost V 5 bases and J 14 bases; bases outside gene matches: 14. The CDR3 loop is CASSPLGQGAKSTLHF. The CDR3 coding sequence is TGTGCCAGCAGTCCCCTAGGACAGGGGGCTAAATCGACCCTCCACTTT.

The V gene is TRBV14, the J gene TRBJ2-1; the match to TRBD1 covers 7 bases. With 4 bases clipped from V and 8 bases from J, the junction kept 11 bases outside the gene matches. This CDR3 comprises 15 residues. From germline, CDR1 is SGHDN and CDR2 FVKESK. CDR3 residues: CASSRGGAGGHEQFF. The CDR3 coding sequence is TGTGCCAGCAGCCGAGGGGGCGCAGGGGGTCATGAGCAGTTCTTC.

The chain recombines TRBV27 with TRBJ2-1, with TRBD2 matching 7 bases. V shed 11 bases and J 3 bases; nucleotides not matched to a gene: 25. Looked up from germline, CDR1 is MNHEY and CDR2 is SMNVEV (reference sequence). This CDR3 is 19 amino acids long. The CDR3 nucleotides read TGTGCCCCAAGGGTGGGGGGTGAGCGGGAACTAGTTAACTACAATGAGCAGTTCTTC. Amino acids: CAPRVGGERELVNYNEQFF.

V usage is TRBV19 and J usage is TRBJ1-6; the D is unclear. Germline CDR1 and CDR2: LNHDA and SQIVND (reference sequence). The CDR3 covers 16 residues. V shed 8 bases and J shed 6 bases, with 20 bases lying between them. The CDR3 here is CASAISWSNFNSPLHF. The CDR3 nucleotides read TGTGCCAGTGCAATCTCGTGGAGCAACTTTAATTCACCCCTCCACTTT.

This chain links TRBV5-1 with TRBJ2-7; TRBD2 agrees at 16 bases. Germline trimming cut 1 base from V and 0 bases from J; bases unmatched to any gene: 4. Germline V CDR1 and CDR2: SGHRS, YFSETQ. The CDR3 covers 18 residues. In nucleotides, the CDR3 is TGCGCCAGCAGCTTGTTGGGACTAGCGGGAGGGCCCTCCTACGAGCAGTACTTC. This codes for CASSLLGLAGGPSYEQYF.

This clone was counted only a few times. V usage is TRBV28 and J usage is TRBJ2-7; D possibly corresponds to TRBD1 (5 bases). Trimming cost V 10 bases and J 3 bases, with 10 bases left between them. The CDR3 has 11 residues. Germline V gene lookup returns CDR1 MDHEN and CDR2 SYDVKM. This chain's CDR3 is CATARGYEQYF. The CDR3 coding sequence is TGTGCCACAGCAAGGGGCTACGAGCAGTACTTC.